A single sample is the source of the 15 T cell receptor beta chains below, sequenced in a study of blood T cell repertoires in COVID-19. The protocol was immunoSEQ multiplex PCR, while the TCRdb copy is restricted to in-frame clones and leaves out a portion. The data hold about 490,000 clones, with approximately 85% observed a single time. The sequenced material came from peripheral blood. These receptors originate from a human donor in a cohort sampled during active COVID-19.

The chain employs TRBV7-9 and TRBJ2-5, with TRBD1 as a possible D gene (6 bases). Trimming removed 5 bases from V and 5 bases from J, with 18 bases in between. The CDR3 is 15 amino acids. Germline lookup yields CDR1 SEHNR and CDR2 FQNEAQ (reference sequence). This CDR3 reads CASSPGGRGRETQYF. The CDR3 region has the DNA TGTGCCAGCAGCCCAGGAGGCAGGGGCCGGGAGACCCAGTACTTC.

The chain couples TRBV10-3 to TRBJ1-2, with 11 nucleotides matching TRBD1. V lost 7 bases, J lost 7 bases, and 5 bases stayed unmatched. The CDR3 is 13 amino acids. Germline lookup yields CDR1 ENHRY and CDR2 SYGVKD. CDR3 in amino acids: CAITRTGGVGYTF. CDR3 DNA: TGTGCCATCACCCGGACAGGGGGCGTTGGCTACACCTTC.

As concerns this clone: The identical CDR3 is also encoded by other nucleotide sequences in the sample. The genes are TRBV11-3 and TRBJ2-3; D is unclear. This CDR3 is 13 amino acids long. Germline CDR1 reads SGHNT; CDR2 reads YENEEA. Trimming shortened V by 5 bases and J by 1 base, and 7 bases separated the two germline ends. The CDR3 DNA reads TGTGCCAGCAGCCTCGCGGGCACAGATACGCAGTATTTT. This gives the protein CASSLAGTDTQYF. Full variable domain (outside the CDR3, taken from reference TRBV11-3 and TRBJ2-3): EAGVVQSPRYKIIEKKQPVAFWCNPISGHNTLYWYLQNLGQGPELLIRYENEEAVDDSQLPKDRFSAERLKGVDSTLKIQPAELGDSAVYLCASSLAGTDTQYFGPGTRLTVL.

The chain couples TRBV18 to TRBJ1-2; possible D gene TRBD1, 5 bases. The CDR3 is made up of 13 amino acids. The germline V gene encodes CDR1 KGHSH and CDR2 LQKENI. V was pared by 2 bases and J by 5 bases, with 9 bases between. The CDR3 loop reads CASSPGASYGYTF. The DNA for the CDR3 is TGTGCCAGCTCACCAGGGGCCTCATATGGCTACACCTTC.

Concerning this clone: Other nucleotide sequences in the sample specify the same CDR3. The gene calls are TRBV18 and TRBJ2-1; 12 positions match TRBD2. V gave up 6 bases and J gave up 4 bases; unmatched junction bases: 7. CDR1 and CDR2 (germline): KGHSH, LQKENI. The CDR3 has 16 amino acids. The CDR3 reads CASSSTGTSGYNEQFF. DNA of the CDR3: TGTGCCAGCTCGTCGACCGGGACTAGCGGGTACAATGAGCAGTTCTTC.

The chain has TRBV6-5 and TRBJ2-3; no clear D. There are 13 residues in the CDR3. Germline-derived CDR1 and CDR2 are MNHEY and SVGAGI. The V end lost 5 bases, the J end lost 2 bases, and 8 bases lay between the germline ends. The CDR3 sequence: CASSLFLTDTQYF. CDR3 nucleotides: TGTGCCAGCAGTCTCTTCCTCACAGATACGCAGTATTTT.

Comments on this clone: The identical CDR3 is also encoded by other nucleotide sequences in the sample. The CDR3 DNA reads TGCGCCAGCAGCTTGCGGCAGGGGAACACTGAAGCTTTCTTT. This gives the protein CASSLRQGNTEAFF. The V call is TRBV5-1, the J call TRBJ1-1; D may be TRBD1 (5 bases). The ends were cut back, 1 base at V and 1 base at J, with 8 bases in the middle. The CDR3 is made up of 14 amino acids. CDR1 and CDR2 from the germline V gene are SGHRS and YFSETQ. Full variable domain (remainder filled in from reference TRBV5-1 and TRBJ1-1): KAGVTQTPRYLIKTRGQQVTLSCSPISGHRSVSWYQQTPGQGLQFLFEYFSETQRNKGNFPGRFSGRQFSNSRSEMNVSTLELGDSALYLCASSLRQGNTEAFFGQGTRLTVV.

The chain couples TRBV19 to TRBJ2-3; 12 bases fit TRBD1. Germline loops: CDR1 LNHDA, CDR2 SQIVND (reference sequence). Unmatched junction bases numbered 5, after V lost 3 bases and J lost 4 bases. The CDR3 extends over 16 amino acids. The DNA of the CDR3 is TGTGCCAGTAGTATCCCGGGACAGGGGGCGGCAGATACGCAGTATTTT. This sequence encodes CASSIPGQGAADTQYF.

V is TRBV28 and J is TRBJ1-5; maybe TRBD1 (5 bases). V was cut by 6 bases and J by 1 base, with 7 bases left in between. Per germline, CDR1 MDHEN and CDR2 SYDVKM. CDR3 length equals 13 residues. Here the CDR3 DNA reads TGTGCCAGCAGCTGGGGCAGCAATCAGCCCCAGCATTTT. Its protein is CASSWGSNQPQHF.

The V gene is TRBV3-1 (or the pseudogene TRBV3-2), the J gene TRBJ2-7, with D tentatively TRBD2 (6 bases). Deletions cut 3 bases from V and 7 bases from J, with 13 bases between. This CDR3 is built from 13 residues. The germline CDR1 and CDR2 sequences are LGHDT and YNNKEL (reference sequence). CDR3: CASSQLWGDEQYF. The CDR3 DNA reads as TGTGCCAGCAGCCAGTTATGGGGGGATGAGCAGTACTTC.

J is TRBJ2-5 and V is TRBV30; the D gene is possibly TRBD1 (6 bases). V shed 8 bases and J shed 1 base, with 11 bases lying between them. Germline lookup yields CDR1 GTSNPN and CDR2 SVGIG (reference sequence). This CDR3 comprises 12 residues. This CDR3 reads CAGRQVQETQYF. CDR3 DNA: TGTGCCGGCCGACAGGTCCAAGAGACCCAGTACTTC.

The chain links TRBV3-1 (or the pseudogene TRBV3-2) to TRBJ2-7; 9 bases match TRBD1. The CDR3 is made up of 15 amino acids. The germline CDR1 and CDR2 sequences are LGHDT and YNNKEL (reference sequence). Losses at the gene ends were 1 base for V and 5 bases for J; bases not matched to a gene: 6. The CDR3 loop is CASSQATGQGNEQYF. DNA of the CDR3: TGTGCCAGCAGCCAAGCAACTGGACAGGGGAACGAGCAGTACTTC.

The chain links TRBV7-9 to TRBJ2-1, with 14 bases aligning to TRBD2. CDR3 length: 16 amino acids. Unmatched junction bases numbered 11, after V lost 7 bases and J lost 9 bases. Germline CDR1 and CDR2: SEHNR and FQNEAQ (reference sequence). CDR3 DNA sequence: TGTGCCAGCATCGCAGGGACTAGCGGGAGAGTACGTGAGCAGTTCTTC. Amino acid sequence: CASIAGTSGRVREQFF. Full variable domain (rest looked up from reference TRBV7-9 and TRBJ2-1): DTGVSQNPRHKITKRGQNVTFRCDPISEHNRLYWYRQTLGQGPEFLTYFQNEAQLEKSRLLSDRFSAERPKGSFSTLEIQRTEQGDSAMYLCASIAGTSGRVREQFFGPGTRLTVL.

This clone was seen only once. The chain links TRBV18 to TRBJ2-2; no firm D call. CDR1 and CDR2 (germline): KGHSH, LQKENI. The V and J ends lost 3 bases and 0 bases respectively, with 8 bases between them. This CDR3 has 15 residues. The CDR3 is CASSPATPNTGELFF. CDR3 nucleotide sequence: TGTGCCAGCTCACCGGCGACACCGAACACCGGGGAGCTGTTTTTT.

The DNA of the CDR3 is TGCAGCGTTGAAGTTCCAGCGGGACGCACAGATACGCAGTATTTT. Translated: CSVEVPAGRTDTQYF. This chain links TRBV29-1 with TRBJ2-3; TRBD2 aligns across 7 bases. V was clipped by 1 base and J by 1 base; unmatched bases: 5. This CDR3 is 15 amino acids long. CDR1 SQVTM and CDR2 ANQGSEA come from the germline V gene.